This T cell receptor beta chain derives from a study of OX40 agonist ivuxolimab in advanced cancers. Turning to the study itself: With a range of 23 to 79, age averaged about 58 years, and about 82% were male. Three patients, one with hepatocellular carcinoma and two with cutaneous melanoma, achieved partial responses.

On this clone: Its antigen remains unknown.

This CDR3 comprises 14 residues. Germline V gene lookup returns CDR1 GTSNPN and CDR2 SVGIG (reference sequence). The V and J ends lost 2 bases and 6 bases respectively, with 14 bases between them. Autoimmune disease history or systemic immunosuppression excluded patients. Assay used: immunoSEQ multiplex PCR; TCRdb lists only in-frame clones, some missing. The data contain about 77,000 clones, about 85% of them singletons. Study results and caveats: There were, on average, more expanded clones in CD8+ T cells than in CD4+.

The sequences come from CD4+ or CD8+ T cells sorted from blood, collected in a trial of the OX40 agonist ivuxolimab. The chain has TRBV30 and TRBJ1-5; D gene unclear. The source of this sequence is an adult with an advanced solid tumor such as melanoma, head and neck, liver or kidney cancer. The CDR3 loop is CAWSFGVETQPQHF. Written as DNA, the CDR3 is TGTGCCTGGAGTTTTGGGGTTGAGACTCAGCCCCAGCATTTT. Full variable domain (outside the CDR3, taken from reference TRBV30 and TRBJ1-5): SQTIHQWPATLVQPVGSPLSLECTVEGTSNPNLYWYRQAAGRGLQLLFYSVGIGQISSEVPQNLSASRPQDRQFILSSKKLLLSDSGFYLCAWSFGVETQPQHFGDGTRLSIL.